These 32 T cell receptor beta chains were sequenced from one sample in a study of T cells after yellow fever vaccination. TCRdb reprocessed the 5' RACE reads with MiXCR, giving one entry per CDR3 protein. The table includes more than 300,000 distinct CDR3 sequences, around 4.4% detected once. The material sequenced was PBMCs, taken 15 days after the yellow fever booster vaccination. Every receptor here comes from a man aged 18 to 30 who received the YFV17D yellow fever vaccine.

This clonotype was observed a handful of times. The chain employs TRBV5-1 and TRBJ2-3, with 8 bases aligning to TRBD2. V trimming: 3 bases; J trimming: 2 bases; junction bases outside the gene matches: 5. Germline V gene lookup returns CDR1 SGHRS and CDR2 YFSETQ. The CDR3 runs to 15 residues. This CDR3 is CASSSTSGITDTQYF. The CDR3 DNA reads TGCGCCAGCAGCTCTACTAGCGGAATCACAGATACGCAGTATTTT.

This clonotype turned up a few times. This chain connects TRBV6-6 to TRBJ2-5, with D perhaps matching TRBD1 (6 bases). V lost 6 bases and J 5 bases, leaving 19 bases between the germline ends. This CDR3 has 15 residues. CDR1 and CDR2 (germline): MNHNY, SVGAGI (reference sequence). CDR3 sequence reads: CASRKQGVGSETQYF. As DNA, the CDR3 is TGTGCCAGCAGAAAACAGGGAGTAGGGTCGGAGACCCAGTACTTC.

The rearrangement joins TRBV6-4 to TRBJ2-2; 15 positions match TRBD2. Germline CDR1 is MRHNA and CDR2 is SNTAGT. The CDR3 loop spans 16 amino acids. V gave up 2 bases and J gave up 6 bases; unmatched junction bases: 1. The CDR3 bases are TGTGCCAGCAGTGACGGACTAGCGGGGGGGCCCGGGGAGCTGTTTTTT. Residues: CASSDGLAGGPGELFF.

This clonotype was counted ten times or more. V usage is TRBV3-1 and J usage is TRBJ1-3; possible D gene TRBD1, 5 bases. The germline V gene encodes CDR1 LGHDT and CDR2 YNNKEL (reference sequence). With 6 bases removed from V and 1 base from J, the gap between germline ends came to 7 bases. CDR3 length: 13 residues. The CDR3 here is CASSRQSGNTIYF. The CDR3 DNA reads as TGTGCCAGCAGTCGACAGTCTGGAAACACCATATATTTT.

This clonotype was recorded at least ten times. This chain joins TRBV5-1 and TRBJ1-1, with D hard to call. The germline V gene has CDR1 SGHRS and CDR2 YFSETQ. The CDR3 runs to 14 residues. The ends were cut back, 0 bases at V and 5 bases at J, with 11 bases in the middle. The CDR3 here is CASSLDRTITEAFF. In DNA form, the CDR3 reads TGCGCCAGCAGCTTGGACCGGACGATAACTGAAGCTTTCTTT.

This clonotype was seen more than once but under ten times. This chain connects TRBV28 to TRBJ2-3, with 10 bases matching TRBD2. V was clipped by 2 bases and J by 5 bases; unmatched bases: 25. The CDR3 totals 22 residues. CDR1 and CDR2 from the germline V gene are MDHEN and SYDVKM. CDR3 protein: CASSLPPAGEERGGYSGDTQYF. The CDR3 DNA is TGTGCCAGCAGTTTACCCCCCGCGGGGGAGGAGCGGGGGGGCTATTCAGGAGATACGCAGTATTTT.

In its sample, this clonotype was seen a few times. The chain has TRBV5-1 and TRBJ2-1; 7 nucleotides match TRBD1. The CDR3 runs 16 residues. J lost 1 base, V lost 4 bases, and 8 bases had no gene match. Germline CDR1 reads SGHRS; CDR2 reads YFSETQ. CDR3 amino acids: CASSHIRGSSYNEQFF. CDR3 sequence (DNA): TGCGCCAGCAGCCACATCAGGGGGTCGTCCTACAATGAGCAGTTCTTC.

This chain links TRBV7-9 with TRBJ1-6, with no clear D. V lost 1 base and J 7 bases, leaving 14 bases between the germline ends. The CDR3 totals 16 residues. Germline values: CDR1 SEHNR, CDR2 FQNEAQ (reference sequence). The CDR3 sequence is CASSLGASAGNSPLHF. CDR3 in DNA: TGTGCCAGCAGCTTAGGAGCGTCGGCGGGGAATTCACCCCTCCACTTT.

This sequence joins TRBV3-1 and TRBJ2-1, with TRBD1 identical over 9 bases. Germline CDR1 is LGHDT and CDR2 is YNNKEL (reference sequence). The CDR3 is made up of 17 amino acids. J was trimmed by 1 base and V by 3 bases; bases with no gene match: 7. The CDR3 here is CASSQWTGEWSYNEQFF. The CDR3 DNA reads TGTGCCAGCAGCCAGTGGACAGGGGAGTGGTCCTACAATGAGCAGTTCTTC.

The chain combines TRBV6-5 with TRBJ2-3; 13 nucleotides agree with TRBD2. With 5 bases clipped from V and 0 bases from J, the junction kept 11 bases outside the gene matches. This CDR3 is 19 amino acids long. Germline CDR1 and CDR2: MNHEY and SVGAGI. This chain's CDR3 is CASSPIGLAGALSTDTQYF. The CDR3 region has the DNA TGTGCCAGCAGTCCTATCGGACTAGCGGGGGCCCTCAGCACAGATACGCAGTATTTT.

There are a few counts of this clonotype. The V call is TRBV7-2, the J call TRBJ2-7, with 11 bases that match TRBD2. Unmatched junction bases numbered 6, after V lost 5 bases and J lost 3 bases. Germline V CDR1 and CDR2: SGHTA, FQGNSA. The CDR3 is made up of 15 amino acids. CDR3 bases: TGTGCCAGCAGCCGACCTAGCGGGGGGATCTACGAGCAGTACTTC. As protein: CASSRPSGGIYEQYF.

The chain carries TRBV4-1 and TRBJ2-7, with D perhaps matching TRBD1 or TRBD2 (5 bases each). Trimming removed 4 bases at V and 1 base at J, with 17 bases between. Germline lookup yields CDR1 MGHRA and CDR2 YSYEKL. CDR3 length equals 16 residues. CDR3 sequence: CASSPGPSEGSYEQYV. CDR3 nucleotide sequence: TGCGCCAGCAGCCCGGGGCCCTCAGAAGGATCCTACGAGCAGTACGTC.

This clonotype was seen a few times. This chain's CDR3 is CASSLAERGYQETQYF. CDR3 DNA sequence: TGTGCCAGCAGCTTGGCCGAGCGGGGGTACCAAGAGACCCAGTACTTC. This rearrangement joins TRBV5-4 to TRBJ2-5; 8 nucleotides agree with TRBD2. CDR3 size: 16 residues. Germline CDR1 SGHNT, CDR2 YYREEE (reference sequence). V shed 0 bases, J shed 0 bases, and the junction held 4 bases outside the gene matches.

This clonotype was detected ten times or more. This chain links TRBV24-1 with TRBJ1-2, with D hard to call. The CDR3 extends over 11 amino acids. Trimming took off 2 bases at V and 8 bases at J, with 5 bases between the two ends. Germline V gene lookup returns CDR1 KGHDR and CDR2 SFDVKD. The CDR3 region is CATSDYYGYTF. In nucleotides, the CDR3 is TGTGCCACCAGTGATTATTACGGCTACACCTTC.

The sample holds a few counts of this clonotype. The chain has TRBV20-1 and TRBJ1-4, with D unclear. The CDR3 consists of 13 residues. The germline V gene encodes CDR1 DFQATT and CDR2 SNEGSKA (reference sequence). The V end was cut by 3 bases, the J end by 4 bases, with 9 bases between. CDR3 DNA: TGCAGTGCTAGGAGGAGCTATAATGAAAAACTGTTTTTT. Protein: CSARRSYNEKLFF.

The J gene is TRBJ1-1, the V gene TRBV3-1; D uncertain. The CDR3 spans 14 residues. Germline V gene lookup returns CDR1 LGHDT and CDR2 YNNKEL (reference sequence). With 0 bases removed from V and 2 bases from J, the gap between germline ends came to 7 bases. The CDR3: CASSQDPGNTEAFF. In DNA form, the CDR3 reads TGTGCCAGCAGCCAAGATCCAGGAAACACTGAAGCTTTCTTT. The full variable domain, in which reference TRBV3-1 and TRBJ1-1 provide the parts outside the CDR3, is DTAVSQTPKYLVTQMGNDKSIKCEQNLGHDTMYWYKQDSKKFLKIMFSYNNKELIINETVPNRFSPKSPDKAHLNLHINSLELGDSAVYFCASSQDPGNTEAFFGQGTRLTVV.

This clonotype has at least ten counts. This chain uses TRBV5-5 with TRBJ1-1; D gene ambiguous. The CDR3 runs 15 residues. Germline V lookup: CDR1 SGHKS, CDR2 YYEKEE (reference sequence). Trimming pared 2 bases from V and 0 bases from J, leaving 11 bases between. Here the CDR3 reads CASSFFATMNTEAFF. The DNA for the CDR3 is TGTGCCAGCAGCTTCTTTGCCACGATGAACACTGAAGCTTTCTTT.

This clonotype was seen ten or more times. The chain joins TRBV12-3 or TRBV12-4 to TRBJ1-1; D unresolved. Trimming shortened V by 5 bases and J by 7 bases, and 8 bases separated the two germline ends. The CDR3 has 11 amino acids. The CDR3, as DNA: TGTGCCAGCAGTACGGGGATTGAAGCTTTCTTT. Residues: CASSTGIEAFF.

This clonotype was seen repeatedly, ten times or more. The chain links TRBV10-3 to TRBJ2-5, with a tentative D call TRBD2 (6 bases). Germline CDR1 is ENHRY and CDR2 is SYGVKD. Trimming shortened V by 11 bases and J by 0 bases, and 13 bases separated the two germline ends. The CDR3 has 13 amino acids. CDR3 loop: CAVGSSDQETQYF. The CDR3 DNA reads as TGTGCCGTGGGTTCTAGCGACCAAGAGACCCAGTACTTC.

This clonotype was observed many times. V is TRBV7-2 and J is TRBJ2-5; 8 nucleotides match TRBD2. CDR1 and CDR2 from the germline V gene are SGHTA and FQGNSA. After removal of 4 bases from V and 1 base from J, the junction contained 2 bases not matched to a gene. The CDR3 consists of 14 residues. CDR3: CASSSAGAQETQYF. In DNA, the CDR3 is TGTGCCAGCAGCTCAGCGGGGGCCCAAGAGACCCAGTACTTC. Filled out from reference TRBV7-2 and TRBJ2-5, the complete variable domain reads GAGVSQSPSNKVTEKGKDVELRCDPISGHTALYWYRQSLGQGLEFLIYFQGNSAPDKSGLPSDRFSAERTGGSVSTLTIQRTQQEDSAVYLCASSSAGAQETQYFGPGTRLLVL.

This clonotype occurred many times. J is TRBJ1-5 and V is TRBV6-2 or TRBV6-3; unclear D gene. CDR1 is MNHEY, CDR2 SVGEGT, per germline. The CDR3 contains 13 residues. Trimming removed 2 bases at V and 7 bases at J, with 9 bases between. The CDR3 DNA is TGTGCCAGCAGTTACCCGGGAGGACAGCCCCAGCATTTT. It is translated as CASSYPGGQPQHF.

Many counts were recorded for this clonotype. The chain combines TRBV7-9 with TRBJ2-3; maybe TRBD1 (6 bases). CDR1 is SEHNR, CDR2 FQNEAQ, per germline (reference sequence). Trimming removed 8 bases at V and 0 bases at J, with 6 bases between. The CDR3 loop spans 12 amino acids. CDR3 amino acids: CASGQSTDTQYF. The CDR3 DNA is TGTGCCAGCGGACAGAGCACAGATACGCAGTATTTT.

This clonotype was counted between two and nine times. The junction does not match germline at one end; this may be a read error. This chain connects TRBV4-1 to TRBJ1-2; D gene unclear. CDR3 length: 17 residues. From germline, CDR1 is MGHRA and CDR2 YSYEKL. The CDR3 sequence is CASRQVGFGKKNYGYTF. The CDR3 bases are TGCGCCAGCAGGCAAGTGGGCTTCGGGAAAAAGAACTATGGCTACACCTTC.

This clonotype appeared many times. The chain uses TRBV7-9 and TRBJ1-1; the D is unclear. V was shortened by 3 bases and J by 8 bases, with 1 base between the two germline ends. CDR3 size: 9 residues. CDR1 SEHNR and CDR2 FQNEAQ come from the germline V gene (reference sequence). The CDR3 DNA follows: TGTGCCAGCAGCTTGGAAGCTTTCTTT. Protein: CASSLEAFF. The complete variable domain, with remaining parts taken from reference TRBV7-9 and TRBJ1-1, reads DTGVSQNPRHKITKRGQNVTFRCDPISEHNRLYWYRQTLGQGPEFLTYFQNEAQLEKSRLLSDRFSAERPKGSFSTLEIQRTEQGDSAMYLCASSLEAFFGQGTRLTVV.

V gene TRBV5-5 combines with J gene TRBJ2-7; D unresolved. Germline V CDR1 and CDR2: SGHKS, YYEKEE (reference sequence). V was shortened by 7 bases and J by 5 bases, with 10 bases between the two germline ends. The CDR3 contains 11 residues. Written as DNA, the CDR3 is TGTGCCAGCGAGGATCTCCACGAGCAGTACTTC. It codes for CASEDLHEQYF. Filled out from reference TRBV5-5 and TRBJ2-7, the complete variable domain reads DAGVTQSPTHLIKTRGQQVTLRCSPISGHKSVSWYQQVLGQGPQFIFQYYEKEERGRGNFPDRFSARQFPNYSSELNVNALLLGDSALYLCASEDLHEQYFGPGTRLTVT.

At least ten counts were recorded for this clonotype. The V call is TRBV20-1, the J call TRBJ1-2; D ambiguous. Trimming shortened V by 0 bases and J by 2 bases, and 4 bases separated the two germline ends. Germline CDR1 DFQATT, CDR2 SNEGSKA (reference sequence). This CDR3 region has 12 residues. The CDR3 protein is CSAREGNYGYTF. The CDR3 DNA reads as TGCAGTGCTAGAGAGGGAAACTATGGCTACACCTTC.

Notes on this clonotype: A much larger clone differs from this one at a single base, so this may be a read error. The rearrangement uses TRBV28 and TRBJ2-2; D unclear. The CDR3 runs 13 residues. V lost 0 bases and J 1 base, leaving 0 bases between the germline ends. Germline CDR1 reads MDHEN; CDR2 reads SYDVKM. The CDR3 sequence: CASSLWNTGELFF. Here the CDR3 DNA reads TGTGCCAGCAGTTTATGGAACACCGGGGAGCTGTTTTTT.

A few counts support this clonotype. The CDR3 nucleotides are TGTGCCAGCAGCTTAATAGGGGGCGATCGCACCGGGGAGCTGTTTTTT. This gives the protein CASSLIGGDRTGELFF. J is TRBJ2-2 and V is TRBV7-3; 7 positions agree with TRBD1. With 1 base clipped from V and 4 bases from J, the junction kept 6 bases outside the gene matches. The CDR3 has 16 residues. The germline V gene encodes CDR1 SGHTA and CDR2 FQGTGA.

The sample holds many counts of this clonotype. DNA of the CDR3: TGTGCCAGCAGTGGCGACAGGAGCTCCTACAATGAGCAGTTCTTC. This translates into CASSGDRSSYNEQFF. The chain has TRBV6-2 or TRBV6-3 and TRBJ2-1, with D maybe TRBD1 (6 bases). Between the trimmed V and J ends, which lost 5 bases and 0 bases, there was a span of 11 bases. From germline, CDR1 is MNHEY and CDR2 SVGEGT. The CDR3 runs 15 residues.

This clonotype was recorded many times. This CDR3 reads CSARRTTSMNEQFF. In nucleotides, the CDR3 is TGCAGTGCTAGACGAACCACTAGCATGAATGAGCAGTTCTTC. V is TRBV20-1 and J is TRBJ2-1; D may be TRBD2 (6 bases). Looked up from germline, CDR1 is DFQATT and CDR2 is SNEGSKA (reference sequence). Between the trimmed V and J ends, which lost 2 bases and 7 bases, there was a span of 15 bases. CDR3 size: 14 residues.

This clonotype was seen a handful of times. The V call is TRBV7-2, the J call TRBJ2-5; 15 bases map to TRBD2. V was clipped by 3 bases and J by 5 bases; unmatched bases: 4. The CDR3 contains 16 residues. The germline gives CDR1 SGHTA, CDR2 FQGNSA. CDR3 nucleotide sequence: TGTGCCAGCAGCTTCGGACTAGCGGGGGGGAGGGAGACCCAGTACTTC. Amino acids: CASSFGLAGGRETQYF. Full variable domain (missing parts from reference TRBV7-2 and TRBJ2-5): GAGVSQSPSNKVTEKGKDVELRCDPISGHTALYWYRQSLGQGLEFLIYFQGNSAPDKSGLPSDRFSAERTGGSVSTLTIQRTQQEDSAVYLCASSFGLAGGRETQYFGPGTRLLVL.

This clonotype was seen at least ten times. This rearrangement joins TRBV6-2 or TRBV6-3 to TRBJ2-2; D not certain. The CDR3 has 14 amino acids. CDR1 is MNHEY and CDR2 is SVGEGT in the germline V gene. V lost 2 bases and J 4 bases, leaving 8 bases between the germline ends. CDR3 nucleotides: TGTGCCAGCAGTTACCCGAGAATCACCGGGGAGCTGTTTTTT. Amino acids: CASSYPRITGELFF.